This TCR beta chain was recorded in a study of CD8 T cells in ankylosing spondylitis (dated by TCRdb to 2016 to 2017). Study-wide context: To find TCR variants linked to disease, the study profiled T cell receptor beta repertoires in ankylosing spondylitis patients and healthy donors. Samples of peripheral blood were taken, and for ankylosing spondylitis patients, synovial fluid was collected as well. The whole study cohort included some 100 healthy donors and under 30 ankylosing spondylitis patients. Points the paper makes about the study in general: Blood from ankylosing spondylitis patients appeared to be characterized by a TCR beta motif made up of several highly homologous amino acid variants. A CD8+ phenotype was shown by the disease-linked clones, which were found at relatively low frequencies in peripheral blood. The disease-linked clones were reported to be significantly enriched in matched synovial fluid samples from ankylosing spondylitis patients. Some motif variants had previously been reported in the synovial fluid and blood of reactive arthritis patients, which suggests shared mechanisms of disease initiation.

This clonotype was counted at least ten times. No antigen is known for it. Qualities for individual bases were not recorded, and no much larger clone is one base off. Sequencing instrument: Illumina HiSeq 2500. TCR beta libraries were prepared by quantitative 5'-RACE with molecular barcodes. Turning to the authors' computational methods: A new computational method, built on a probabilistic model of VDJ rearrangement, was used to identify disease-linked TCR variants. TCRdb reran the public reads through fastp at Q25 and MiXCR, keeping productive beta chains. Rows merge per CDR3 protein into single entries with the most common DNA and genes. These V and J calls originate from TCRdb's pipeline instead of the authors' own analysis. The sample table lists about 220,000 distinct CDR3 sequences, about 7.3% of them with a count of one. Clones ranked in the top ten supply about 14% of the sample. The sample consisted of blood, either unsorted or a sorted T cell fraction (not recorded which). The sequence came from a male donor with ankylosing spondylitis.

The CDR3: CASSQGVSGVEQYF. The sequenced DNA: TGCGCCAGCAGCCAAGGAGTTTCCGGGGTTGAGCAGTACTTC. The rearranged segments are TRBV4-3 and TRBJ2-7; the D gene is perhaps TRBD2, on 5 matching bases. Trimming costs V 1 base and J 7 bases, and their ends lie 14 bases apart. The CDR3 contains 14 residues, cysteine and phenylalanine counted. The retained sequence is limited to the CDR3, 42 bases, with the frame set at the first base. CDR1 LGHNA and CDR2 YSLEER are derived from the germline V gene.